This passage covers 9 T cell receptor beta chains from one sample sequenced in a study of human T cells and chemical hapten exposure. TCRdb re-called the RACE reads with MiXCR, one entry per CDR3 protein. The repertoire holds 250,000 or so distinct CDR3 sequences, with around 7.7% as singletons. As to time point: pre-sensitization, week 0. The treatment here: therapeutic diphenylcyclopropenone sensitization with weekly scalp DPC. The specimen was whole blood, collected in connection with sensitization to the hapten diphenylcyclopropenone (DPC). These receptors originate from a man aged 18 to 29 with alopecia areata. Some clones in this sample may be carry-over from other donors' samples.

In its sample, this clonotype was seen a few times. The chain links TRBV29-1 to TRBJ1-1, with no clear D. The CDR3 contains 14 residues. Germline V CDR1 and CDR2: SQVTM, ANQGSEA. With 6 bases removed from V and 4 bases from J, the gap between germline ends came to 18 bases. The CDR3 spells CSVTPPGAGTEAFF. The DNA of the CDR3 is TGCAGCGTGACTCCTCCCGGCGCGGGCACTGAAGCTTTCTTT.

This clonotype has a handful of counts. CDR3 region: CSTRTGDSTDTQYF. As DNA, the CDR3 is TGCAGCACAAGGACAGGGGATAGCACAGATACGCAGTATTTT. V gene TRBV29-1 combines with J gene TRBJ2-3; TRBD1 matches at 9 bases. With 8 bases clipped from V and 0 bases from J, the junction kept 6 bases outside the gene matches. There are 14 residues in the CDR3. Germline-derived CDR1 and CDR2 are SQVTM and ANQGSEA.

V gene TRBV12-3 or TRBV12-4 combines with J gene TRBJ1-1; no reliable D call. The germline V and J ends were trimmed by 5 bases and 6 bases, with 13 bases remaining between them. The length of the CDR3 is 13 residues. The CDR3 loop is CASSPNKVAEAFF. CDR3 bases: TGTGCCAGCAGTCCAAATAAAGTCGCTGAAGCTTTCTTT.

This clonotype showed up many times. The CDR3 region is CASSLGKETQYF. The CDR3 DNA sequence: TGTGCCAGCAGCCTGGGAAAAGAGACCCAGTACTTC. The chain has TRBV16 and TRBJ2-5; D gene unclear. The germline gives CDR1 KGHSY, CDR2 FQNENV. The V gene lost 4 bases and the J gene lost 3 bases, with 6 bases spanning the gap. The CDR3 consists of 12 residues. Variable domain in full (rest from reference TRBV16 and TRBJ2-5): GEEVAQTPKHLVRGEGQKAKLYCAPIKGHSYVFWYQQVLKNEFKFLISFQNENVFDETGMPKERFSAKCLPNSPCSLEIQATKLEDSAVYFCASSLGKETQYFGPGTRLLVL.

This chain links TRBV21-1 with TRBJ2-1. TRBV21-1 has pseudogene status. The CDR3 is made up of 12 amino acids. In nucleotides, the CDR3 is TGTGCCAGCAGCAAAGAGAGAGATGAGCAGTTCTTC. This gives the protein CASSKERDEQFF.

The chain combines TRBV7-2 with TRBJ2-3, with D perhaps assigned TRBD1 or TRBD2 (6 bases each). Per the germline V gene, CDR1 is SGHTA and CDR2 is FQGNSA. V was cut by 1 base and J by 6 bases, with 11 bases left in between. The CDR3 length is 14 residues. The CDR3 DNA follows: TGTGCCAGCAGCTTAGGAGGGGGGTTGGATACGCAGTATTTT. It encodes CASSLGGGLDTQYF.

There are many counts of this clonotype. The chain has TRBV12-3 or TRBV12-4 and TRBJ2-7, with D perhaps given as TRBD1 or TRBD2 (6 bases each). V shed 3 bases and J shed 3 bases, with 15 bases lying between them. The CDR3 contains 15 residues. The CDR3 nucleotides read TGTGCCAGCAGTTTGGGGGGTGGACAGCGCTACGAGCAGTACGTC. This codes for CASSLGGGQRYEQYV.

In this sample, this clonotype turned up a few times. The chain links TRBV27 to TRBJ1-5; D uncertain. Between the trimmed V and J ends, which lost 5 bases and 0 bases, there was a span of 11 bases. This CDR3 spans 15 amino acids. CDR1 and CDR2 (germline): MNHEY, SMNVEV (reference sequence). CDR3 nucleotides: TGTGCCAGCAGTGTACTAGAGGATAGCAATCAGCCCCAGCATTTT. It specifies CASSVLEDSNQPQHF.

This clonotype was seen repeatedly, ten times or more. The chain is built from TRBV7-2 and TRBJ1-6; no reliable D call. This CDR3 is 15 amino acids long. The V gene's germline CDR1 is SGHTA and CDR2 FQGNSA. Trimming shortened V by 3 bases and J by 6 bases, and 12 bases separated the two germline ends. The CDR3 here is CASSFPPAGNSPLHF. The DNA for the CDR3 is TGTGCCAGCAGCTTTCCCCCCGCGGGTAATTCACCCCTCCACTTT.